This passage covers 5 T cell receptor beta chains from one sample sequenced in a study of identical twins. TCRdb reprocessed the 5' RACE reads via MiXCR and lists one record per CDR3 protein. The repertoire holds a few hundred thousand distinct CDR3 sequences, with approximately 8.7% as singletons. Sample: naive T cells sorted from blood. The receptors were sampled from a woman in her forties or fifties in good health.

Points on this clonotype: The junction differs from germline at one of its ends, possibly a read error. This chain connects TRBV7-9 to TRBJ1-4; D not resolved. Per germline, CDR1 SEHNR and CDR2 FQNEAQ (reference sequence). This CDR3 spans 14 amino acids. In DNA, the CDR3 is TGTGCCAGCAGCATAGCAGTGCAATCGGAAAAACTGTTTTTT. It yields the protein CASSIAVQSEKLFF. Variable domain in full (rest from reference TRBV7-9 and TRBJ1-4): DTGVSQNPRHKITKRGQNVTFRCDPISEHNRLYWYRQTLGQGPEFLTYFQNEAQLEKSRLLSDRFSAERPKGSFSTLEIQRTEQGDSAMYLCASSIAVQSEKLFFGSGTQLSVL.

CDR3 region: CASSWRGPTPYNEQFF. The CDR3 DNA sequence: TGTGCCAGCAGTTGGAGAGGACCCACCCCCTACAATGAGCAGTTCTTC. The chain uses TRBV12-3 or TRBV12-4 and TRBJ2-1; D not resolved. Trimming removed 4 bases at V and 2 bases at J, with 15 bases between. CDR3 length equals 16 residues.

This clonotype was observed a few times. The gene calls are TRBV10-3 and TRBJ1-2, with 8 nucleotides matching TRBD1. The CDR3 totals 17 residues. Germline V gives CDR1 ENHRY, CDR2 SYGVKD. After removal of 6 bases from V and 4 bases from J, the junction contained 16 bases not matched to a gene. For the CDR3, the DNA is TGTGCCATCAGCGAGGACAGGGCCGGCGTCTGGGGCTATGGCTACACCTTC. Its protein product is CAISEDRAGVWGYGYTF.

This clonotype was seen just once. CDR3 bases: TGCGCCAGCAGCCCCCCGGCGGGAGGGACCCAGTACTTC. It codes for CASSPPAGGTQYF. The chain employs TRBV4-1 and TRBJ2-5, with TRBD2 matching over 8 bases. V trimming: 4 bases; J trimming: 7 bases; junction bases outside the gene matches: 5. This CDR3 spans 13 amino acids. Germline V gene data show CDR1 as MGHRA and CDR2 as YSYEKL.

This clonotype has only a few counts. This sequence joins TRBV5-5 and TRBJ2-7; 12 nucleotides agree with TRBD1. This CDR3 is built from 15 residues. Germline V gene lookup returns CDR1 SGHKS and CDR2 YYEKEE (reference sequence). V was clipped by 1 base and J by 6 bases; unmatched bases: 5. The CDR3 spells CASSLWGQGALEQYF. The CDR3, as DNA: TGTGCCAGCAGCTTGTGGGGACAGGGGGCCCTCGAGCAGTACTTC.